This is a list of T cell receptor beta chains from one sample in a study of CD8+ T cells in alopecia areata. The method was immunoSEQ multiplex PCR; TCRdb's version includes in-frame clones alone and lacks a portion of them. The profile shows 90,000 to 100,000 clones, 50% to 75% of them singletons. Sequenced material: CD8+ T cells sorted from blood, taken at week 4, from a patient treated with tofacitinib. The receptors were sampled from a human donor with alopecia areata. CDR3s include the opening cysteine and the closing phenylalanine or tryptophan. A D gene is named only where the DNA matches it firmly. Clone size is stated in some rows and not others, as once, few, many or a class when expanded.

CDR3 DNA: TGCGCCAGCAGCTTGGACGTGCCTACCAACTCCTACGAGCAGTACTTC; CDR3 protein: CASSLDVPTNSYEQYF; D gene: NA; J gene: TRBJ2-7; V gene: TRBV5-1; clone size: few
CDR3 DNA: TGTGCCAGCAGCTTAACGACAGGGCTTAACTATGGCTACACCTTC; CDR3 protein: CASSLTTGLNYGYTF; D gene: TRBD1; J gene: TRBJ1-2; V gene: TRBV7-6; clone size: NA
CDR3 DNA: TGCGCCAGCAGCTTGGATGGGCGCCGGGAAAAACTGTTTTTT; CDR3 protein: CASSLDGRREKLFF; D gene: NA; J gene: TRBJ1-4; V gene: TRBV5-1; clone size: NA
CDR3 DNA: TGCAGCGGTAGAGGACTACAGAATATCTTCTCTGGGGCCAACGTCCTGACTTTC; CDR3 protein: CSGRGLQNIFSGANVLTF; D gene: NA; J gene: TRBJ2-6; V gene: TRBV29-1; clone size: few
CDR3 DNA: TGTGCCAGCAGTCCTGGTGGGGGTGAGGGGCGGCGCGAGCAGTACTTC; CDR3 protein: CASSPGGGEGRREQYF; D gene: NA; J gene: TRBJ2-7; V gene: TRBV7-9; clone size: NA
CDR3 DNA: TGTGCCAGCCGGGACTTGGAATCCTACGAGCAGTACTTC; CDR3 protein: CASRDLESYEQYF; D gene: NA; J gene: TRBJ2-7; V gene: TRBV19; clone size: once
CDR3 DNA: TGTGCCAGCAGCTTAGGTCCGGGGATGGAGACCCAGTACTTC; CDR3 protein: CASSLGPGMETQYF; D gene: NA; J gene: TRBJ2-5; V gene: TRBV7-2; clone size: NA
CDR3 DNA: TGTGCCAGCAGTTTGGGCGGGAAAGAGACCCAGTACTTC; CDR3 protein: CASSLGGKETQYF; D gene: NA; J gene: TRBJ2-5; V gene: TRBV27; clone size: NA
CDR3 DNA: TGTGCTTATGAGTCCCGACAAGCCTACGAGCAGTACTTC; CDR3 protein: CAYESRQAYEQYF; D gene: NA; J gene: TRBJ2-7; V gene: TRBV30; clone size: NA
CDR3 DNA: TGTGCCAGCAGCTTGGAGGGCCCTTCCTCCTACGAGCAGTACTTC; CDR3 protein: CASSLEGPSSYEQYF; D gene: NA; J gene: TRBJ2-7; V gene: TRBV5-4; clone size: NA
CDR3 DNA: TGTGCCAGCAGATCTGTTTGGGGGAACACCGGGGAGCTGTTTTTT; CDR3 protein: CASRSVWGNTGELFF; D gene: NA; J gene: TRBJ2-2; V gene: TRBV11-2; clone size: NA
CDR3 DNA: TGTGCCAGCAGTCCCCAACCGACAGGGCCGGAGACCCAGTACTTC; CDR3 protein: CASSPQPTGPETQYF; D gene: TRBD1; J gene: TRBJ2-5; V gene: TRBV27; clone size: once
CDR3 DNA: TGTGCCAGCAGTGCCGGGACAGATCAGTTCTTC; CDR3 protein: CASSAGTDQFF; D gene: TRBD1; J gene: TRBJ2-1; V gene: TRBV25-1; clone size: NA
CDR3 DNA: TGTGCCAGCAGCCATGTGGCGGACGGGCTCGAGCAGTACTTC; CDR3 protein: CASSHVADGLEQYF; D gene: NA; J gene: TRBJ2-7; V gene: TRBV7-9; clone size: NA
CDR3 DNA: TGTGCCAGCAGTGAGGACAGGGGTGGCGAAAAACTGTTTTTT; CDR3 protein: CASSEDRGGEKLFF; D gene: TRBD1; J gene: TRBJ1-4; V gene: TRBV2; clone size: once
CDR3 DNA: TGTGCCAGCAGTTTTCGGGGGGCGCCTAGCAATCAGCCCCAGCATTTT; CDR3 protein: CASSFRGAPSNQPQHF; D gene: NA; J gene: TRBJ1-5; V gene: TRBV27; clone size: NA
CDR3 DNA: TGTGCCAGCAGTTTATCGGGACAGCGATCGAACACTGAAGCTTTCTTT; CDR3 protein: CASSLSGQRSNTEAFF; D gene: TRBD1; J gene: TRBJ1-1; V gene: TRBV27; clone size: NA
CDR3 DNA: TGTGCCATCAGTGAGGGGCAGGGTATAAGCTACGAGCAGTACTTC; CDR3 protein: CAISEGQGISYEQYF; D gene: NA; J gene: TRBJ2-7; V gene: TRBV10-3; clone size: NA
CDR3 DNA: TGTGCCAGTAGTCCCTATTCCTACAATGAGCAGTTCTTC; CDR3 protein: CASSPYSYNEQFF; D gene: NA; J gene: TRBJ2-1; V gene: TRBV19; clone size: NA
CDR3 DNA: TGTGCCAGTAGTATAGAATCTAGCGTTTCCCTCTACAATGAGCAGTTCTTC; CDR3 protein: CASSIESSVSLYNEQFF; D gene: NA; J gene: TRBJ2-1; V gene: TRBV19; clone size: NA
CDR3 DNA: TGCGCCAGCAGCCACCTCACGCCCGGCGGGGAGCTGTTTTTT; CDR3 protein: CASSHLTPGGELFF; D gene: NA; J gene: TRBJ2-2; V gene: TRBV4-1; clone size: few
CDR3 DNA: TGTGCCATCAGTGACGGGCAGGGGAGTCTCTACGAGCAGTACTTC; CDR3 protein: CAISDGQGSLYEQYF; D gene: NA; J gene: TRBJ2-7; V gene: TRBV10-3; clone size: NA
CDR3 DNA: TGTGCCAGCAGCTTAGGAAGCGGGGGGGCTGGAGATACGCAGTATTTT; CDR3 protein: CASSLGSGGAGDTQYF; D gene: TRBD2; J gene: TRBJ2-3; V gene: TRBV13; clone size: NA
CDR3 DNA: TGCGCCAGCAGCCAAGATTCGGGGAGCCTCTACGAGCAGTACTTC; CDR3 protein: CASSQDSGSLYEQYF; D gene: NA; J gene: TRBJ2-7; V gene: TRBV4-3; clone size: NA
CDR3 DNA: TGTGCCAGCAGTTTGCGGGGGTACAACGAGCAGTACTTC; CDR3 protein: CASSLRGYNEQYF; D gene: TRBD2; J gene: TRBJ2-7; V gene: TRBV28; clone size: NA
CDR3 DNA: TGTGCCAGCCCTCGGCCGTCTAGCGTGGGTACGCAGTATTTT; CDR3 protein: CASPRPSSVGTQYF; D gene: NA; J gene: TRBJ2-3; V gene: TRBV6-6; clone size: few
CDR3 DNA: TGTGCCAGCAGCTCGACAGGCCGCAATCAGCCCCAGCATTTT; CDR3 protein: CASSSTGRNQPQHF; D gene: NA; J gene: TRBJ1-5; V gene: TRBV5-6; clone size: NA
CDR3 DNA: TGTGCCAGCAGTTTATCGATGGCCTACGAGCAGTACTTC; CDR3 protein: CASSLSMAYEQYF; D gene: NA; J gene: TRBJ2-7; V gene: TRBV27; clone size: NA
CDR3 DNA: TGTGCCTGGAGTGACAGGGCCTACGAGCAGTACTTC; CDR3 protein: CAWSDRAYEQYF; D gene: NA; J gene: TRBJ2-7; V gene: TRBV30; clone size: few
CDR3 DNA: TGCAGCGTTGAATACAGGGAAGACTATGGCTACACCTTC; CDR3 protein: CSVEYREDYGYTF; D gene: NA; J gene: TRBJ1-2; V gene: TRBV29-1; clone size: NA
CDR3 DNA: TGTGCCAGTAGTATTGGAATAGAAAAACTGTTTTTT; CDR3 protein: CASSIGIEKLFF; D gene: NA; J gene: TRBJ1-4; V gene: TRBV19; clone size: NA
CDR3 DNA: TGTGCCAGCAGTTTTGGGTTAGGGTGGGATGAGCAGTTCTTC; CDR3 protein: CASSFGLGWDEQFF; D gene: NA; J gene: TRBJ2-1; V gene: TRBV28; clone size: many
CDR3 DNA: TGTGCCAGCAGTTACCTCCAGGACTATGGCTACACCTTC; CDR3 protein: CASSYLQDYGYTF; D gene: NA; J gene: TRBJ1-2; V gene: TRBV6-5; clone size: NA
CDR3 DNA: TGCGCCAGCAGCCAAGGCCCCGGGGAGGCCTACGAGCAGTACTTC; CDR3 protein: CASSQGPGEAYEQYF; D gene: NA; J gene: TRBJ2-7; V gene: TRBV4-1; clone size: few
CDR3 DNA: TGTGCCAGCAGTTTTATCAGGGCCACCTACGAGCAGTACTTC; CDR3 protein: CASSFIRATYEQYF; D gene: NA; J gene: TRBJ2-7; V gene: TRBV28; clone size: NA
CDR3 DNA: TGTGCCAGCAGTGAAGCTGAGCGGGGCACAGATACGCAGTATTTT; CDR3 protein: CASSEAERGTDTQYF; D gene: NA; J gene: TRBJ2-3; V gene: TRBV6-1; clone size: NA
CDR3 DNA: TGTGCCAGCAGTCCCGAGGTCTCTGGAAACACCATATATTTT; CDR3 protein: CASSPEVSGNTIYF; D gene: NA; J gene: TRBJ1-3; V gene: TRBV6-5; clone size: NA